This paragraph reports one T cell receptor (beta chain). The method was immunoSEQ multiplex PCR; TCRdb's version includes in-frame clones alone and lacks a portion of them. The table includes fewer than 350,000 clones, around 90% detected once. The data belong to a study of blood T cell repertoires in COVID-19. The CDR3 contains 13 residues. Trimming shortened V by 1 base and J by 3 bases, and 6 bases separated the two germline ends. Germline V gene data show CDR1 as SGHTA and CDR2 as FQGNSA. Everyone who took part was roughly 18 to 89 years old, and they came from over 20 US areas. Assignment of participants to cohorts was predicated upon participant-reported clinical history. Donors of Cohort 3 who recovered were those that had two negative PCRs, clearance, or symptom resolution.

Specimen: PBMCs or T cells enriched from blood (not recorded which). The sequence came from a man between 60 and 75 years old who had recovered from COVID-19. V usage is TRBV7-2 and J usage is TRBJ1-1; D gene uncertain. CDR3 loop: CASSLVEYTEAFF. In DNA form, the CDR3 reads TGTGCCAGCAGCTTAGTTGAGTACACTGAAGCTTTCTTT. The full variable domain, in which reference TRBV7-2 and TRBJ1-1 provide the parts outside the CDR3, is GAGVSQSPSNKVTEKGKDVELRCDPISGHTALYWYRQSLGQGLEFLIYFQGNSAPDKSGLPSDRFSAERTGGSVSTLTIQRTQQEDSAVYLCASSLVEYTEAFFGQGTRLTVV.